This T cell receptor beta chain comes out of a study of CD8 T cells in ankylosing spondylitis. Study outcomes and limitations: Reportedly, disease-linked clones are significantly enriched in ankylosing spondylitis patients' matched synovial fluid. Disease-linked clones bore a CD8+ phenotype and were relatively rare in peripheral blood. There was a TCR beta motif, made of several highly homologous variants, that appeared characteristic of ankylosing spondylitis blood.

Details on this clonotype: Its specificity is unknown.

The V end lost 1 base, the J end lost 7 bases, and 11 bases lay between the germline ends. Germline lookup yields CDR1 MNHEY and CDR2 SMNVEV (reference sequence). This CDR3 is 13 amino acids long. TCRdb redid the calling of the 5' RACE reads with MiXCR, one entry per CDR3 protein. The data show approximately 35,000 distinct CDR3 sequences, under 15% seen once. The TCR was taken from a male donor with ankylosing spondylitis. Sequencing was carried out using synovial fluid, either unsorted or a sorted T cell fraction (not recorded which). The chain joins TRBV27 to TRBJ2-7, with D tentatively TRBD1 or TRBD2 (6 bases each). CDR3 nucleotides: TGTGCCAGCAGTTTATACAGGGCGGGAGAGCAGTACTTC. It codes for CASSLYRAGEQYF.